This TCR beta chain was documented in a study of CD8+CD57+ T cells in acquired aplastic anemia. Across the whole study: The average for DNA from sorted CD4+ and CD8+ cells was 3 to 3.5 ug.

Before being chosen for sequencing, patients had shown CD8+CD57+ cell expansion by flow cytometry. The use of genomic DNA as template underpinned the TCR beta VDJ and CDR3 profiling. A single record per CDR3 protein comes from TCRdb applying MiXCR to the reads. The data hold hundreds of thousands of distinct CDR3 sequences, with about 44% observed a single time. Germline assignment: CDR1 SEHNR and CDR2 FQNEAQ (reference sequence). The CDR3 sequence is 13 residues long. The V gene end was trimmed by 4 bases and the J gene end by 7 bases; junction bases not matched to a gene: 5. This clonotype came up a few times.

The J gene is TRBJ1-1, the V gene TRBV7-9; 8 bases are shared with TRBD1. This clonotype was sampled from a human donor with aplastic anemia. Sequencing was performed on sorted CD4+, CD8+, or CD8+CD57+ T cells (not recorded which) from PBMCs. The CDR3 bases are TGTGCCAGCAGCTACAGGGGGAAAGTTGAAGCTTTCTTT. Amino acid sequence: CASSYRGKVEAFF.